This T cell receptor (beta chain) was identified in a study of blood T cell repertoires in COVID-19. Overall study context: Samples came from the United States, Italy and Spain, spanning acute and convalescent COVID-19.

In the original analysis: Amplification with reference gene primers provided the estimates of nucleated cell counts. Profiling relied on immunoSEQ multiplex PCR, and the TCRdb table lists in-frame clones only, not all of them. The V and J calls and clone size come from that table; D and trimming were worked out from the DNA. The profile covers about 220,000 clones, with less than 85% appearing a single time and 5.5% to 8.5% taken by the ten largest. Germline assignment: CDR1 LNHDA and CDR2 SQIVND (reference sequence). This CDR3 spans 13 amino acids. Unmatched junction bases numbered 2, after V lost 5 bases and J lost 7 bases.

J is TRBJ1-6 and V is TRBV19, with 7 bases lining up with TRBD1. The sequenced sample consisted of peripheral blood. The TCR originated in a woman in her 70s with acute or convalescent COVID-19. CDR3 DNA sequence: TGTGCCAGTAGTGGCAGGGGGAATTCACCCCTCCACTTT. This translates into CASSGRGNSPLHF.